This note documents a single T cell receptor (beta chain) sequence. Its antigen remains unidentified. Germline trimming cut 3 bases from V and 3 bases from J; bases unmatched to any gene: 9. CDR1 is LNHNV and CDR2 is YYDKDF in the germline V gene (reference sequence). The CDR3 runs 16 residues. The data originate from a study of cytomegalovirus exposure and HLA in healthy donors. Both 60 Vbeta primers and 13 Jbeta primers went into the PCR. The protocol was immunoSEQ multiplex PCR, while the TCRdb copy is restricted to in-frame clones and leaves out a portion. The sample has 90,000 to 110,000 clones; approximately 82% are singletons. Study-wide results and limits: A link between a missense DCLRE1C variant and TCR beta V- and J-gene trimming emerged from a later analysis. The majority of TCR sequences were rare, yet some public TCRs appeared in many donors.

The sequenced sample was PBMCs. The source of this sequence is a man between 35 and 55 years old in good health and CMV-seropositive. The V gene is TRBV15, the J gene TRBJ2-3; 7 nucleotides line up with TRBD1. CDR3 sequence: CATSSLTGRGTDTQYF. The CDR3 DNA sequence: TGTGCCACCAGCAGCCTGACAGGGAGAGGGACAGATACGCAGTATTTT.